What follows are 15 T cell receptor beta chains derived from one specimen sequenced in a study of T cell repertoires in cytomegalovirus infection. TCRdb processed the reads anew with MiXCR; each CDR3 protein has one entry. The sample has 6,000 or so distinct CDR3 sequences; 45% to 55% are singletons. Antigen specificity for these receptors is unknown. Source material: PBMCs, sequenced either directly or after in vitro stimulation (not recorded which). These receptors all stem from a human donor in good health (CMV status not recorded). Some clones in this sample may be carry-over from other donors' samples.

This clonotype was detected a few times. This chain's CDR3 is CASSADRETQYF. CDR3 in DNA: TGTGCCAGCAGCGCCGATAGGGAGACCCAGTACTTC. V usage is TRBV7-6 and J usage is TRBJ2-5, with D uncertain. This CDR3 contains 12 residues. The V gene's germline CDR1 is SGHVS and CDR2 FNYEAQ. The V and J ends lost 5 bases and 5 bases respectively, with 9 bases between them.

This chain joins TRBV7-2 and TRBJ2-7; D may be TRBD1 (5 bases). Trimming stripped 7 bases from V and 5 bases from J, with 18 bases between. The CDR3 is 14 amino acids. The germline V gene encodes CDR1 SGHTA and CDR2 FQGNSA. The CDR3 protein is CASNSDTPGDEQYF. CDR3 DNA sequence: TGTGCCAGCAACTCGGACACACCTGGCGACGAGCAGTACTTC.

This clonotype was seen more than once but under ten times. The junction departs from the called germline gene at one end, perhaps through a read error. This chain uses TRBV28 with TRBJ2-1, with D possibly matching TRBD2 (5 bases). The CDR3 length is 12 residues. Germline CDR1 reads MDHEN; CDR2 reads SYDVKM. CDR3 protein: CDSSFSLAEHFF. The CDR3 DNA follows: TGTGACAGCAGTTTTTCCCTAGCTGAGCATTTCTTC.

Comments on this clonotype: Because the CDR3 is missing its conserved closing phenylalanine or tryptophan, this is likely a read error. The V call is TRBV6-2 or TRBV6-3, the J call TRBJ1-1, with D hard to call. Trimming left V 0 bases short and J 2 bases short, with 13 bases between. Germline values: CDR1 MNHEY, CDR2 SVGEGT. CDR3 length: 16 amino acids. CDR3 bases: TGTGCCAGCAGTTACTCTCCAGTGGACGGTAACACTGAAGCTTTCTTG. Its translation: CASSYSPVDGNTEAFL.

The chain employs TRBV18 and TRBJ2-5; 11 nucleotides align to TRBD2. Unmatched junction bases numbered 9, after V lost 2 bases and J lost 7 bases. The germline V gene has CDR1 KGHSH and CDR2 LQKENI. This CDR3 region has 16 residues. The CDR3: CASSPTGTSGAGTQYF. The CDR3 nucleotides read TGTGCCAGCTCACCAACCGGGACTAGCGGTGCGGGGACCCAGTACTTC.

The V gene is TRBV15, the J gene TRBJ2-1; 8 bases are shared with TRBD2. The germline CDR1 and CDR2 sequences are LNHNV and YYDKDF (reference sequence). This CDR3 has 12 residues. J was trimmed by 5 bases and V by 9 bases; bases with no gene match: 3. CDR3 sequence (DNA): TGTGCCACTTCAGCGGGGGACAATGAGCAGTTCTTC. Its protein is CATSAGDNEQFF.

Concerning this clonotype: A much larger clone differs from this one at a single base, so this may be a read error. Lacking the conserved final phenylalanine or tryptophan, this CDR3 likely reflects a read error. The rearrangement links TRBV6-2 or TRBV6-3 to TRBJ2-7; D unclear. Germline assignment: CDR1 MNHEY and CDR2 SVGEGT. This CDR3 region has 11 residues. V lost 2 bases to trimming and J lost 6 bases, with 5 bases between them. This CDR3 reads CASSYPSEQYL. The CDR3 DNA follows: TGTGCCAGCAGTTACCCCTCCGAGCAGTACTTA.

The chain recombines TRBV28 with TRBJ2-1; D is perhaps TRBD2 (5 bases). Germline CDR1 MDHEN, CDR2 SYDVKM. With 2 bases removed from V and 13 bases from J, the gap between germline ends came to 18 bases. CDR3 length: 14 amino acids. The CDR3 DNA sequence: TGTGCCAGCAGTTTAATCTCCCTGACTACTGATCAGTTCTTC. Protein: CASSLISLTTDQFF.

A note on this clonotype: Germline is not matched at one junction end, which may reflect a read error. The CDR3 loop is CASSYGQGTAYEQYF. The CDR3 DNA reads as TGTGCCAGCAGTTACGGACAGGGAACCGCCTACGAGCAGTACTTT. The chain carries TRBV6-1 and TRBJ2-7; 8 bases are a match to TRBD1. Germline assignment: CDR1 MNHNS and CDR2 SASEGT. CDR3 length equals 15 residues.

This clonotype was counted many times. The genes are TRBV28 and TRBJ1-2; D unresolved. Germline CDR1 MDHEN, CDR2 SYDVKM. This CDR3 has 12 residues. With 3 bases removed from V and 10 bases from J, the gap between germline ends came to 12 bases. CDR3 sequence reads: CASSFTGNHYTF. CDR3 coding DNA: TGTGCCAGCAGTTTCACGGGGAACCACTACACCTTC.

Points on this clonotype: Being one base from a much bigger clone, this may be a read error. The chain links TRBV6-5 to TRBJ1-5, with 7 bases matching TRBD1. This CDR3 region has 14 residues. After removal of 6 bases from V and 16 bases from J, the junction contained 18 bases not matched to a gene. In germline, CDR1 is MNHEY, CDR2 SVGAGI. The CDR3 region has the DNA TGTGCCAGCAGAAGGGGACAGAAGAATCAGCCCAATCATTTT. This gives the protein CASRRGQKNQPNHF.

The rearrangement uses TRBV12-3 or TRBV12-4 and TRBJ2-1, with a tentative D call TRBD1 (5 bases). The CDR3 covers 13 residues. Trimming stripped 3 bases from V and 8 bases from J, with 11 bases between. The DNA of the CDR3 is TGTGCCAGCAGTTTTAGGGGCGGTGATGAGCAGTTCTTC. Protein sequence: CASSFRGGDEQFF.

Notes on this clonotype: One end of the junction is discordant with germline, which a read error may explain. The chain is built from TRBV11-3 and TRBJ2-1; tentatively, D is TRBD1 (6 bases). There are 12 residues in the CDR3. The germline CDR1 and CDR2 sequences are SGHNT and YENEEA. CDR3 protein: CASSGWDTEHCF. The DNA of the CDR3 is TGTGCCAGCAGCGGATGGGACACTGAGCATTGCTTC.

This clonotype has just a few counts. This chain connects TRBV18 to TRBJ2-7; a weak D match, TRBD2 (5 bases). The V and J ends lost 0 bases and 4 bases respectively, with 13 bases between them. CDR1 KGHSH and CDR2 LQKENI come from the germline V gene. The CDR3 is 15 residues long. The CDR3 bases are TGTGCCAGCTCACCACCAATGGGAGCGACTTACGAGCAGTACTTC. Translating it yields CASSPPMGATYEQYF.

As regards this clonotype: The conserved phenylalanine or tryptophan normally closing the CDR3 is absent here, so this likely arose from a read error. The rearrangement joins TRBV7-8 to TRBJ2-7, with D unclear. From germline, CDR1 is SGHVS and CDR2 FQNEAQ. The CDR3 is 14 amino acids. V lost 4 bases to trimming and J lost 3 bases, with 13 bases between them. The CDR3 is CASSCDTPGYEQYC. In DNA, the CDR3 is TGTGCCAGCAGCTGTGACACCCCTGGCTACGAGCAGTACTGC.